The 9 T cell receptor beta chains below all came from one sample that was sequenced in a study of cytomegalovirus exposure and HLA in healthy donors. PCR involved 60 Vbeta and 13 Jbeta primers. Assay used: immunoSEQ multiplex PCR; TCRdb lists only in-frame clones, some missing. The data show about 140,000 clones, around four fifths seen once. The sample comprised PBMCs. The source of these receptors is a woman in her 40s in good health and CMV-seronegative.

The chain combines TRBV2 with TRBJ2-3; 12 bases fit TRBD2. The CDR3 consists of 16 residues. The V gene end was trimmed by 6 bases and the J gene end by 2 bases; junction bases not matched to a gene: 6. CDR1 and CDR2 from the germline V gene are SNHLY and FYNNEI. The DNA of the CDR3 is TGTGCCAGCAGACTAGCGGGAGGACCAGTCACAGATACGCAGTATTTT. It specifies CASRLAGGPVTDTQYF.

This rearrangement joins TRBV11-3 to TRBJ2-7; no definite D call. Trimming left V 2 bases short and J 2 bases short, with 13 bases between. This CDR3 is 15 amino acids long. Germline lookup yields CDR1 SGHNT and CDR2 YENEEA. CDR3 DNA: TGTGCCAGCAGCTTAACACAAGAAATGACCTACGAGCAGTACTTC. Translating it yields CASSLTQEMTYEQYF.

The chain couples TRBV27 to TRBJ2-7; 10 bases are a match to TRBD2. In germline, CDR1 is MNHEY, CDR2 SMNVEV (reference sequence). This CDR3 contains 16 residues. The V and J ends lost 3 bases and 6 bases, in that order; junction bases with no gene match: 11. Here the CDR3 DNA reads TGTGCCAGCAGTTTGGTACGGACTAGCGGCCTTGGCGAGCAGTACTTC. Residues: CASSLVRTSGLGEQYF.

The J gene is TRBJ2-2, the V gene TRBV7-8; TRBD1 matches 9 bases. CDR1 is SGHVS, CDR2 FQNEAQ, per germline. Trimming removed 0 bases from V and 4 bases from J; junction bases left unmatched: 0. CDR3 length equals 15 residues. This chain's CDR3 is CASSLATGGTGELFF. CDR3 bases: TGTGCCAGCAGCTTAGCGACAGGGGGCACCGGGGAGCTGTTTTTT.

J is TRBJ2-7 and V is TRBV18; tentatively, D is TRBD1 (5 bases). The germline CDR1 and CDR2 sequences are KGHSH and LQKENI. The CDR3 covers 15 residues. The V gene lost 2 bases and the J gene lost 1 base, with 12 bases spanning the gap. Written as DNA, the CDR3 is TGTGCCAGCTCACCAATACAGGCGATATCCTACGAGCAGTACTTC. This encodes CASSPIQAISYEQYF.

The chain is built from TRBV4-3 and TRBJ1-2; unclear D gene. The germline V gene has CDR1 LGHNA and CDR2 YSLEER. The CDR3 spans 14 residues. V was pared by 0 bases and J by 4 bases, with 9 bases between. For the CDR3, the DNA is TGCGCCAGCAGCCAAGATGTCGGGATCTATGGCTACACCTTC. It specifies CASSQDVGIYGYTF.

This clone is a singleton in its sample. The gene calls are TRBV29-1 and TRBJ2-7, with 7 positions matching TRBD1. The length of the CDR3 is 11 residues. V trimming: 6 bases; J trimming: 4 bases; junction bases outside the gene matches: 3. Germline CDR1 SQVTM, CDR2 ANQGSEA. The CDR3 region is CSVGTEYEQYF. Here the CDR3 DNA reads TGCAGCGTCGGGACAGAATACGAGCAGTACTTC.

The rearrangement links TRBV5-6 to TRBJ2-7; 11 bases are a match to TRBD2. This CDR3 has 16 amino acids. Germline V gene data show CDR1 as SGHDT and CDR2 as YYEEEE. Trimming cost V 4 bases and J 5 bases; bases outside gene matches: 11. The CDR3 DNA reads as TGTGCCAGCAGCGTGCTACTTAGCGGGAGGGTCCACGAGCAGTACTTC. Translated: CASSVLLSGRVHEQYF.

The gene calls are TRBV6-5 and TRBJ1-5; 9 bases map to TRBD1. Trimming took 6 bases from V and 1 from J; bases not matched to a gene: 4. There are 15 residues in the CDR3. In germline, CDR1 is MNHEY, CDR2 SVGAGI. Written as DNA, the CDR3 is TGTGCCAGCAGCATAGGGACAGGGAGCAATCAGCCCCAGCATTTT. Amino acid sequence: CASSIGTGSNQPQHF.